This record concerns one TCR beta chain sequence. This clonotype showed up many times. Its antigen is unknown. Nothing much larger sits one base from this clone, and base qualities are not available. The CDR3 spans 12 residues, from the cysteine through the phenylalanine. The read is trimmed to its CDR3 DNA, 36 bases read in frame from base 1. Based on the germline V gene, the CDR1 and CDR2 sequences are SQVTM and ANQGSEA. Unmatched junction bases come to 6, with V trimmed by 7 bases and J by 4 bases. These data come from a study. The sequencing machine was an Illumina MiSeq. In TCRdb, the public reads were trimmed at Q25 with fastp and aligned with MiXCR, with productive beta chains retained. Rows with a matching CDR3 protein are joined into one entry that keeps the most common DNA and genes. This sample comprises just over 4,000 distinct CDR3 sequences, about 11% of them detected only once. The ten largest account for about an eighth of the sample.

The chain couples TRBV29-1 to TRBJ2-7, with 8 bases matching TRBD1. The clonotype was recovered from a human donor with rheumatoid arthritis. What was sequenced was CD4+ T cells from synovial fluid. The nucleotide sequence is TGCAGCGCGTCCCGGGACAGGTACGAGCAGTACTTC. Translated, this gives CSASRDRYEQYF.